The 14 T cell receptor beta chains presented below share a single source sample, sequenced in a study of T cell responses to AZD1222 COVID-19 vaccine. Clones were read by immunoSEQ multiplex PCR, and TCRdb kept only the in-frame ones, dropping some. This sample yields fewer than 200,000 clones, of which almost 95% are seen a single time; 1% to 1.5% belongs to the top ten. The starting material was peripheral blood, obtained on day 0 of AZD1222 vaccination. These receptors were taken from an adult in good health.

The chain uses TRBV5-6 and TRBJ2-5, with D perhaps TRBD2 (7 bases). The CDR3 runs to 14 residues. Per the germline V gene, CDR1 is SGHDT and CDR2 is YYEEEE. V shed 2 bases and J shed 1 base, with 9 bases lying between them. CDR3 bases: TGTGCCAGCAGCTTTGCGGGGGCCCAAGAGACCCAGTACTTC. As protein: CASSFAGAQETQYF. The full variable domain, its missing parts supplied by reference TRBV5-6 and TRBJ2-5, is DAGVTQSPTHLIKTRGQQVTLRCSPKSGHDTVSWYQQALGQGPQFIFQYYEEEERQRGNFPDRFSGHQFPNYSSELNVNALLLGDSALYLCASSFAGAQETQYFGPGTRLLVL.

The chain carries TRBV6-5 and TRBJ1-2, with a possible D match to TRBD1 (5 bases). The CDR3 totals 16 residues. Per the germline V gene, CDR1 is MNHEY and CDR2 is SVGAGI. Trimming left V 0 bases short and J 4 bases short, with 15 bases between. The chain's CDR3 is CASSYSGPLLTYGYTF. The CDR3 DNA reads TGTGCCAGCAGTTACTCGGGACCTCTCCTCACCTATGGCTACACCTTC.

This rearrangement joins TRBV6-6 to TRBJ1-5; 8 bases align to TRBD1. The CDR3 is 15 amino acids. CDR1 and CDR2 from the germline V gene are MNHNY and SVGAGI (reference sequence). V was clipped by 6 bases and J by 5 bases; unmatched bases: 9. The CDR3 nucleotides read TGTGCCAGCAGCGGACAGGGCCCCATGGATCAGCCCCAGCATTTT. Protein product: CASSGQGPMDQPQHF.

This clone has just one count. The CDR3 loop is CASSRQTGTTNEKLFF. As DNA, the CDR3 is TGTGCCAGCAGTCGACAAACAGGGACAACTAATGAAAAACTGTTTTTT. This chain links TRBV25-1 with TRBJ1-4; maybe TRBD1 (6 bases). The CDR3 consists of 16 residues. V lost 5 bases to trimming and J lost 0 bases, with 13 bases between them. Germline CDR1 MGHDK, CDR2 SYGVNS.

This rearrangement joins TRBV3-1 (or the pseudogene TRBV3-2) to TRBJ1-3; D not resolved. Trimming left V 8 bases short and J 0 bases short, with 14 bases between. The germline gives CDR1 LGHDT, CDR2 YNNKEL (reference sequence). The CDR3 contains 15 residues. This CDR3 is CASGSVLVSGNTIYF. For the CDR3, the DNA is TGTGCCAGCGGTAGCGTTTTGGTCTCTGGAAACACCATATATTTT.

The DNA of the CDR3 is TGTGCCAGCAGCCTGTCCGGGACGGACAATTCACCCCTCCACTTT. Residues: CASSLSGTDNSPLHF. The rearrangement joins TRBV7-9 to TRBJ1-6; the D gene is possibly TRBD1 (5 bases). The CDR3 contains 15 residues. The germline V gene has CDR1 SEHNR and CDR2 FQNEAQ (reference sequence). Trimming stripped 5 bases from V and 7 bases from J, with 15 bases between.

The chain couples TRBV14 to TRBJ1-6; D is ambiguous. V dropped 1 base and J dropped 7 bases, with 11 bases sitting between them. The CDR3 contains 15 residues. Germline V CDR1 and CDR2: SGHDN, FVKESK. Here the CDR3 reads CASSQGLGRNSPLHF. The CDR3 DNA sequence: TGTGCCAGCAGCCAAGGCCTAGGAAGGAATTCACCCCTCCACTTT.

The rearrangement links TRBV28 to TRBJ1-1, with a tentative D call TRBD1 (6 bases). The CDR3 covers 15 residues. Germline V lookup: CDR1 MDHEN, CDR2 SYDVKM. Trimming removed 7 bases from V and 3 bases from J, with 18 bases in between. CDR3 bases: TGTGCCAGCACCCCTTTGGGGGGGCGATACACTGAAGCTTTCTTT. It codes for CASTPLGGRYTEAFF. Complete variable domain (other parts from reference TRBV28 and TRBJ1-1): DVKVTQSSRYLVKRTGEKVFLECVQDMDHENMFWYRQDPGLGLRLIYFSYDVKMKEKGDIPEGYSVSREKKERFSLILESASTNQTSMYLCASTPLGGRYTEAFFGQGTRLTVV.

This sequence joins TRBV19 and TRBJ1-1; D call uncertain. CDR1 and CDR2 from the germline V gene are LNHDA and SQIVND (reference sequence). Trimming removed 6 bases at V and 2 bases at J, with 10 bases between. The CDR3 is 13 amino acids. The CDR3, as DNA: TGTGCCAGTAGGCCCCAGTCCAACACTGAAGCTTTCTTT. Encoded protein: CASRPQSNTEAFF.

V and J are TRBV14 and TRBJ1-4; TRBD1 aligns across 8 bases. CDR1 is SGHDN, CDR2 FVKESK, per germline. V gave up 4 bases and J gave up 8 bases; unmatched junction bases: 6. This CDR3 has 14 residues. For the CDR3, the DNA is TGTGCCAGCAGCCGGACAGGGCTCGGGGAAAAACTGTTTTTT. This sequence encodes CASSRTGLGEKLFF. Variable domain in full (rest from reference TRBV14 and TRBJ1-4): EAGVTQFPSHSVIEKGQTVTLRCDPISGHDNLYWYRRVMGKEIKFLLHFVKESKQDESGMPNNRFLAERTGGTYSTLKVQPAELEDSGVYFCASSRTGLGEKLFFGSGTQLSVL.

The V gene is TRBV5-5, the J gene TRBJ2-1; 8 bases are a match to TRBD1. Germline CDR1 is SGHKS and CDR2 is YYEKEE (reference sequence). The CDR3 has 14 amino acids. V shed 1 base, J shed 7 bases, and the junction held 4 bases outside the gene matches. Here the CDR3 DNA reads TGTGCCAGCAGCTTGAGCCAGGGGGCAAATGAGCAGTTCTTC. Translating it yields CASSLSQGANEQFF.

This chain connects TRBV19 to TRBJ1-4; 7 bases fit TRBD1. CDR1 is LNHDA, CDR2 SQIVND, per germline (reference sequence). The CDR3 contains 14 residues. V shed 7 bases, J shed 5 bases, and the junction held 7 bases outside the gene matches. The CDR3 nucleotides read TGTGCCAGTAACCCCTCGACAGGGAATGAAAAACTGTTTTTT. Translation: CASNPSTGNEKLFF.

The rearrangement links TRBV28 to TRBJ1-4; no firm D call. The CDR3 runs to 11 residues. Germline V gene lookup returns CDR1 MDHEN and CDR2 SYDVKM. V lost 6 bases and J 6 bases, leaving 5 bases between the germline ends. This CDR3 is CASSPDEKLFF. CDR3 DNA sequence: TGTGCCAGCAGCCCAGATGAAAAACTGTTTTTT.

This clone appeared a single time. The chain carries TRBV19 and TRBJ1-5; 9 nucleotides align to TRBD1. This CDR3 comprises 16 residues. Losses at the gene ends were 3 bases for V and 7 bases for J; bases not matched to a gene: 10. From germline, CDR1 is LNHDA and CDR2 SQIVND (reference sequence). The CDR3 is CASSIGGTGLGQPQHF. The CDR3 DNA sequence: TGTGCCAGTAGTATTGGTGGGACAGGGCTTGGGCAGCCCCAGCATTTT.